The next 26 T cell receptor beta chains were all read from a single sample in a study of T cells after yellow fever vaccination. Each CDR3 protein gets one entry after TCRdb re-called the 5' RACE reads with MiXCR. The sample has a few hundred thousand distinct CDR3 sequences; 6.8% are singletons. The sample consisted of PBMCs, taken approximately 47 days after the first yellow fever vaccination. Receptors were obtained from a man aged 18-30 years who received the YFV17D yellow fever vaccine.

The V call is TRBV20-1, the J call TRBJ1-6; TRBD1 matches 8 bases. CDR3 length equals 13 residues. Per the germline V gene, CDR1 is DFQATT and CDR2 is SNEGSKA (reference sequence). Trimming took 2 bases from V and 10 from J; bases not matched to a gene: 4. CDR3 sequence: CSARKDRESPLHF. The CDR3 DNA reads TGCAGTGCTAGAAAGGACAGGGAATCACCCCTCCACTTT.

The CDR3 sequence: CASSPGLLTYNEQFF. CDR3 DNA sequence: TGTGCCAGCTCTCCGGGCCTTCTTACCTACAATGAGCAGTTCTTC. This chain links TRBV18 with TRBJ2-1; D is unresolved. The V and J ends lost 6 bases and 2 bases respectively, with 14 bases between them. Germline CDR1 is KGHSH and CDR2 is LQKENI. The CDR3 consists of 15 residues.

V is TRBV29-1 and J is TRBJ2-5; D may be TRBD2 (5 bases). Trimming shortened V by 2 bases and J by 0 bases, and 22 bases separated the two germline ends. The CDR3 length is 18 residues. Germline V gene lookup returns CDR1 SQVTM and CDR2 ANQGSEA. The CDR3 nucleotides are TGCAGCGTTGAATTCCGAGGGTTGCAGCGGTTCTACCAAGAGACCCAGTACTTC. As protein: CSVEFRGLQRFYQETQYF. Variable domain in full (rest from reference TRBV29-1 and TRBJ2-5): SAVISQKPSRDICQRGTSLTIQCQVDSQVTMMFWYRQQPGQSLTLIATANQGSEATYESGFVIDKFPISRPNLTFSTLTVSNMSPEDSSIYLCSVEFRGLQRFYQETQYFGPGTRLLVL.

The chain links TRBV2 to TRBJ2-1; no firm D call. CDR3 length equals 17 residues. Germline V gene sequence: CDR1 SNHLY, CDR2 FYNNEI. CDR3 loop: CTCSFNVGISSYNEQFF. Here the CDR3 DNA reads TGTACCTGCAGTTTTAATGTGGGAATAAGCTCCTACAATGAGCAGTTCTTC.

This clonotype appeared a few times. The chain employs TRBV12-3 or TRBV12-4 and TRBJ2-5; no reliable D call. The CDR3 consists of 13 residues. V was trimmed by 3 bases and J by 3 bases, leaving 8 bases between them. The DNA of the CDR3 is TGTGCCAGCAGTTTGGGCACCAAAGAGACCCAGTACTTC. Its protein product is CASSLGTKETQYF.

The chain recombines TRBV7-6 with TRBJ2-7; no reliable D call. Between the trimmed V and J ends, which lost 1 base and 0 bases, there was a span of 10 bases. CDR1 and CDR2 from the germline V gene are SGHVS and FNYEAQ. This CDR3 has 15 amino acids. As DNA, the CDR3 is TGTGCCAGCAGCTTAGGCTCCCTATTCTCCTACGAGCAGTACTTC. It encodes CASSLGSLFSYEQYF.

This clonotype was detected only a few times. The chain combines TRBV11-1 with TRBJ2-5; 8 nucleotides line up with TRBD2. This CDR3 contains 15 residues. Losses at the gene ends were 4 bases for V and 5 bases for J; bases not matched to a gene: 9. CDR1 and CDR2 (germline): SGHAT, FQDESV (reference sequence). This CDR3 reads CASSSKLAGGETQYF. CDR3 DNA sequence: TGTGCCAGCAGCTCGAAGCTAGCGGGCGGGGAGACCCAGTACTTC.

This clonotype was seen more than once but under ten times. The V call is TRBV5-1, the J call TRBJ2-7; possible D gene TRBD1, 6 bases. V was clipped by 0 bases and J by 1 base, with 8 bases between them. CDR1 and CDR2 (germline): SGHRS, YFSETQ. This CDR3 region has 14 residues. The DNA for the CDR3 is TGCGCCAGCAGCTTGGGACAGGATTCCTACGAGCAGTACGTC. This sequence encodes CASSLGQDSYEQYV.

The chain carries TRBV7-9 and TRBJ1-6; no clear D gene. The CDR3 totals 16 residues. Germline CDR1 SEHNR, CDR2 FQNEAQ (reference sequence). V lost 1 base and J lost 7, with 14 bases in between. The CDR3 loop reads CASSLVPAGRNSPLHF. The CDR3 region has the DNA TGTGCCAGCAGCTTAGTTCCGGCAGGCCGAAATTCACCCCTCCACTTT.

This clonotype was counted at least ten times. The gene calls are TRBV5-1 and TRBJ2-2; TRBD1 might be the D (5 bases). The CDR3 runs 12 residues. Trimming took 5 bases from V and 6 from J, leaving 8 bases between them. CDR1 is SGHRS, CDR2 YFSETQ, per germline. DNA of the CDR3: TGCGCCAGCAGGTCAGGGTCCGGGGAGCTGTTTTTT. This gives the protein CASRSGSGELFF.

This clonotype turned up a few times. The chain recombines TRBV25-1 with TRBJ1-3; D perhaps matches TRBD1 (6 bases). CDR1 is MGHDK, CDR2 SYGVNS, per germline. V was clipped by 2 bases and J by 4 bases, with 12 bases between them. The CDR3 spans 15 residues. This chain's CDR3 is CASSEAGAAGNTIYF. CDR3 coding DNA: TGTGCCAGCAGTGAAGCAGGGGCGGCAGGAAACACCATATATTTT.

The V and J genes are TRBV9 and TRBJ2-2, with D tentatively TRBD2 (5 bases). V lost 1 base and J lost 4, with 14 bases in between. The CDR3 sequence is 16 residues long. CDR1 and CDR2 from the germline V gene are SGDLS and YYNGEE. For the CDR3, the DNA is TGTGCCAGCAGCGTATTTCGCTCGGGGAGCACCGGGGAGCTGTTTTTT. Amino acid sequence: CASSVFRSGSTGELFF. Variable domain in full (rest from reference TRBV9 and TRBJ2-2): DSGVTQTPKHLITATGQRVTLRCSPRSGDLSVYWYQQSLDQGLQFLIQYYNGEERAKGNILERFSAQQFPDLHSELNLSSLELGDSALYFCASSVFRSGSTGELFFGEGSRLTVL.

This clonotype turned up a few times. The chain has TRBV10-3 and TRBJ2-7; 9 bases match TRBD1. The V gene end was trimmed by 0 bases and the J gene end by 5 bases; junction bases not matched to a gene: 5. This CDR3 is built from 15 residues. Germline CDR1 and CDR2: ENHRY and SYGVKD. The CDR3 protein is CAISESPGQGHEQYV. CDR3 bases: TGTGCCATCAGTGAGTCACCAGGACAGGGGCACGAGCAGTACGTC.

Comments on this clonotype: An end of the junction differs from the germline gene, which may be a read error. The chain combines TRBV7-7 with TRBJ2-1, with D perhaps TRBD1 or TRBD2 (5 bases each). Germline CDR1 reads SSHAT; CDR2 reads FNYEAQ (reference sequence). The CDR3 runs 13 residues. CDR3 amino acids: CASSRDRGNEQFF. The CDR3 DNA sequence: TGTGCTAGCAGCCGGGACCGCGGGAATGAGCAGTTCTTC.

At least ten counts were recorded for this clonotype. The chain carries TRBV3-1 and TRBJ2-5; TRBD2 might be the D (6 bases). Germline CDR1 LGHDT, CDR2 YNNKEL (reference sequence). V shed 5 bases and J shed 1 base, with 17 bases lying between them. The CDR3 runs 16 residues. Written as DNA, the CDR3 is TGTGCCAGCAGCAGTGTGGGACTGACCGCCCAAGAGACCCAGTACTTC. Its protein is CASSSVGLTAQETQYF.

This clonotype was seen at least ten times. The chain carries TRBV7-8 and TRBJ2-7; a weak D match, TRBD2 (5 bases). The CDR3 consists of 14 residues. Germline V gene sequence: CDR1 SGHVS, CDR2 FQNEAQ. The V gene lost 8 bases and the J gene lost 7 bases, with 21 bases spanning the gap. The CDR3 spells CASSYPGIPWEQYF. DNA of the CDR3: TGTGCCAGCTCGTACCCCGGGATCCCGTGGGAGCAGTACTTC.

The chain recombines TRBV10-3 with TRBJ2-3, with D hard to call. The CDR3 spans 13 residues. V shed 6 bases and J shed 0 bases, with 7 bases lying between them. Germline loops: CDR1 ENHRY, CDR2 SYGVKD. This chain's CDR3 is CAISLDSTDTQYF. CDR3 sequence (DNA): TGTGCCATCAGCCTGGACAGCACAGATACGCAGTATTTT.

The chain joins TRBV5-1 to TRBJ2-6, with TRBD1 identical over 7 bases. Germline CDR1 and CDR2: SGHRS and YFSETQ. The CDR3 contains 18 residues. The J segment lost 2 bases and the V segment lost 0 bases, leaving 8 bases of the junction unmatched. The CDR3 protein is CASSLDTGAGPGANVLTF. The CDR3 region has the DNA TGCGCCAGCAGCTTGGATACAGGGGCAGGTCCTGGGGCCAACGTCCTGACTTTC.

The chain links TRBV7-9 to TRBJ2-1; D is uncertain. Germline-derived CDR1 and CDR2 are SEHNR and FQNEAQ (reference sequence). V shed 7 bases and J shed 9 bases, with 16 bases lying between them. The CDR3 sequence is 13 residues long. This CDR3 is CASTLPLGSEQFF. CDR3 DNA sequence: TGTGCCAGCACCCTTCCGTTGGGGTCTGAGCAGTTCTTC.

The chain carries TRBV6-1 and TRBJ1-2; D might be TRBD1 (6 bases). This CDR3 region has 14 residues. Germline V gene lookup returns CDR1 MNHNS and CDR2 SASEGT. V lost 4 bases, J lost 1 base, and 10 bases lay in between. This CDR3 reads CASSGDRYNYGYTF. The CDR3 region has the DNA TGTGCCAGCAGTGGTGACAGGTATAACTATGGCTACACCTTC.

This clonotype has just a few counts. The chain employs TRBV10-3 and TRBJ1-1; D is perhaps TRBD1 (5 bases). Germline V lookup: CDR1 ENHRY, CDR2 SYGVKD. Trimming left V 2 bases short and J 5 bases short, with 12 bases between. This CDR3 comprises 14 residues. The CDR3 region has the DNA TGTGCCATCAGTGAGGGGGCCGGGCAGACTGAAGCTTTCTTT. Translating it yields CAISEGAGQTEAFF.

This clonotype was seen more than once but under ten times. The CDR3 bases are TGCGCCAGCAATTATGGGGCCGCAGATACGCAGTATTTT. Amino acid sequence: CASNYGAADTQYF. The chain couples TRBV5-1 to TRBJ2-3; possibly TRBD1 for D (5 bases). The V and J ends lost 6 bases and 4 bases respectively, with 12 bases between them. The germline V gene encodes CDR1 SGHRS and CDR2 YFSETQ. The CDR3 has 13 residues.

This clonotype was detected only a few times. The V call is TRBV4-2, the J call TRBJ1-5, with D possibly matching TRBD1 (5 bases). The V and J ends lost 0 bases and 5 bases respectively, with 11 bases between them. The CDR3 extends over 15 amino acids. CDR1 is LGHNA and CDR2 is YNFKEQ in the germline V gene. CDR3 in amino acids: CASSQDPTGDQPQHF. CDR3 nucleotide sequence: TGTGCCAGCAGCCAAGATCCAACAGGTGATCAGCCCCAGCATTTT.

This clonotype has only a few counts. The chain carries TRBV5-4 and TRBJ2-3; D perhaps matches TRBD2 (5 bases). CDR3 length: 15 amino acids. Germline loops: CDR1 SGHNT, CDR2 YYREEE (reference sequence). Between the trimmed V and J ends, which lost 0 bases and 1 base, there was a span of 9 bases. CDR3 in amino acids: CASSLGLRGTDTQYF. CDR3 coding DNA: TGTGCCAGCAGCTTGGGACTGCGGGGCACAGATACGCAGTATTTT. Full variable domain (outside the CDR3, taken from reference TRBV5-4 and TRBJ2-3): ETGVTQSPTHLIKTRGQQVTLRCSSQSGHNTVSWYQQALGQGPQFIFQYYREEENGRGNFPPRFSGLQFPNYSSELNVNALELDDSALYLCASSLGLRGTDTQYFGPGTRLTVL.

The V and J genes are TRBV5-1 and TRBJ2-3; the match to TRBD2 covers 8 bases. Germline V gene data show CDR1 as SGHRS and CDR2 as YFSETQ. With V trimmed by 0 bases and J by 7 bases, 10 bases remained unmatched. The CDR3 has 16 amino acids. CDR3 sequence reads: CASSLGLAIFKNTQYF. The CDR3 DNA follows: TGCGCCAGCAGCTTGGGACTAGCGATTTTCAAGAATACGCAGTATTTT. Based on the CDR3 plus reference TRBV5-1 and TRBJ2-3, the full variable domain is KAGVTQTPRYLIKTRGQQVTLSCSPISGHRSVSWYQQTPGQGLQFLFEYFSETQRNKGNFPGRFSGRQFSNSRSEMNVSTLELGDSALYLCASSLGLAIFKNTQYFGPGTRLTVL.

V usage is TRBV7-6 and J usage is TRBJ1-3, with TRBD1 identical over 9 bases. There are 14 residues in the CDR3. Germline V CDR1 and CDR2: SGHVS, FNYEAQ. V lost 5 bases to trimming and J lost 6 bases; unmatched junction nucleotides: 5. CDR3 region: CASSVGTGPNTIYF. The CDR3 DNA reads as TGTGCCAGCAGCGTCGGGACAGGGCCAAACACCATATATTTT.